This TCR beta chain appears in the sequencing data of a study of shared T cell receptors in the human thymus. V was clipped by 4 bases and J by 5 bases; unmatched bases: 5. Germline CDR1 LGHNA, CDR2 YSLEER. The CDR3 is 16 residues long. The data were produced by immunoSEQ multiplex PCR, yet TCRdb's version contains in-frame clones alone and is incomplete. The sample lists under 850,000 clones; more than 75% were seen once. This sample also belongs to another study, concerning human thymus T cells.

The material sequenced was thymocytes. This receptor was identified in a boy in the first two years of life with a congenital heart defect. The chain joins TRBV4-3 to TRBJ2-3, with 14 positions matching TRBD2. CDR3 coding DNA: TGCGCCAGCAGCCTATCGACTAGCGGGAGGGGAGATACGCAGTATTTT. Its protein product is CASSLSTSGRGDTQYF.